This TCR beta chain was sequenced in a study of T cells in Graves' hyperthyroidism and ophthalmopathy. In this sample, this clonotype turned up many times. The antigen remains undetermined. The CDR3 does not close with the conserved phenylalanine or tryptophan, likely indicating a read error. The DNA is omitted, as the CDR3 cannot be located on it reliably, and the CDR3 follows TCRdb's listing. The investigators amplified TCR beta CDR3 regions from RNA transcripts. The HTBI primer set drove a first-round RT-PCR of the TCR CDR3. TCRdb reprocessed the multiplex PCR reads via MiXCR and lists one record per CDR3 protein. The sample has 750,000 to 900,000 distinct CDR3 sequences, roughly 40% seen once. Across 18 months, stable Graves' hyperthyroidism was marked by no progression to ophthalmopathy. Patients with uncontrolled infections, other autoimmune diseases, pregnancy or lactation were excluded. 11 amino acids form the CDR3, both terminal residues included. Per the germline V gene, CDR1 is ENHRY and CDR2 is SYGVKD.

General study points: Blood also contained most expanded thyroid clonotypes above 0.001.

This clonotype originated in a man in his late teens or twenties with Graves' hyperthyroidism. This chain connects TRBV10-3 to TRBJ1-4. Sample: blood. CDR3 sequence reads: CAISRALERQD.